These 30 T cell receptor beta chains originate from one sample sequenced in a study of neurological immune-mediated disorders. MiXCR, run by TCRdb on the 5' RACE reads, gives a single entry per CDR3 protein. In the table there are tens of thousands of distinct CDR3 sequences, over 3.5% of which are singletons. Sequencing was performed on CD4+ T cells from blood. Every receptor here comes from a woman in her 40s with multiple sclerosis.

This clonotype showed up many times. J is TRBJ1-2 and V is TRBV12-3 or TRBV12-4; 7 bases map to TRBD1. Trimming at V came to 6 bases and at J to 4 bases, leaving 11 bases not matched to a gene. The length of the CDR3 is 15 residues. The CDR3 region has the DNA TGTGCCAGCAGGGAAACAGGGGCCCGTGGCTATGGCTACACCTTC. This codes for CASRETGARGYGYTF.

The chain recombines TRBV7-8 with TRBJ1-1; TRBD1 might be the D (5 bases). The CDR3 is 16 residues long. The V gene lost 3 bases and the J gene lost 0 bases, with 14 bases spanning the gap. Germline V gene lookup returns CDR1 SGHVS and CDR2 FQNEAQ. The chain's CDR3 is CASSFTPGNLNTEAFF. CDR3 in DNA: TGTGCCAGCAGCTTCACTCCAGGGAACCTGAACACTGAAGCTTTCTTT.

This clonotype was observed many times. The chain carries TRBV5-4 and TRBJ1-5, with D possibly being TRBD1 (5 bases). Trimming cost V 4 bases and J 4 bases, with 9 bases left between them. Germline CDR1 reads SGHNT; CDR2 reads YYREEE (reference sequence). This CDR3 is 13 amino acids long. The CDR3 DNA is TGTGCCAGCAGCGGGGCACCTAATCAGCCCCAGCATTTT. Translated, it gives CASSGAPNQPQHF.

This clonotype was counted at least ten times. V and J are TRBV5-6 and TRBJ2-1; no reliable D call. Per the germline V gene, CDR1 is SGHDT and CDR2 is YYEEEE. This CDR3 spans 14 amino acids. Trimming shortened V by 3 bases and J by 9 bases, and 16 bases separated the two germline ends. The CDR3 region has the DNA TGTGCCAGCAGCTCAAACGACCTGATGGCTGAGCAGTTCTTC. This encodes CASSSNDLMAEQFF.

This clonotype was seen ten or more times. V is TRBV29-1 and J is TRBJ1-1, with a possible D match to TRBD1 (6 bases). This CDR3 comprises 11 residues. Germline V CDR1 and CDR2: SQVTM, ANQGSEA. V was shortened by 6 bases and J by 3 bases, with 8 bases between the two germline ends. CDR3 residues: CSVTGYTEAFF. The CDR3 coding sequence is TGCAGCGTCACAGGGTACACTGAAGCTTTCTTT. Full variable domain (remainder filled in from reference TRBV29-1 and TRBJ1-1): SAVISQKPSRDICQRGTSLTIQCQVDSQVTMMFWYRQQPGQSLTLIATANQGSEATYESGFVIDKFPISRPNLTFSTLTVSNMSPEDSSIYLCSVTGYTEAFFGQGTRLTVV.

This clonotype appeared a single time. This chain connects TRBV9 to TRBJ2-3; no reliable D call. The germline CDR1 and CDR2 sequences are SGDLS and YYNGEE. CDR3 length equals 14 residues. V was shortened by 7 bases and J by 1 base, with 13 bases between the two germline ends. The CDR3 sequence: CASPLGEGTDTQYF. The CDR3 nucleotides are TGTGCCAGCCCCCTAGGAGAAGGCACAGATACGCAGTATTTT.

This clonotype was seen ten or more times. The chain joins TRBV2 to TRBJ1-1; no definite D call. CDR1 and CDR2 (germline): SNHLY, FYNNEI. The CDR3 is 14 residues long. V lost 4 bases and J lost 0, with 9 bases in between. The CDR3 bases are TGTGCCAGCAGTGTTCCGGGGATGAACACTGAAGCTTTCTTT. This sequence encodes CASSVPGMNTEAFF. The variable domain in full, completed from reference TRBV2 and TRBJ1-1, reads EPEVTQTPSHQVTQMGQEVILRCVPISNHLYFYWYRQILGQKVEFLVSFYNNEISEKSEIFDDQFSVERPDGSNFTLKIRSTKLEDSAMYFCASSVPGMNTEAFFGQGTRLTVV.

A note on this clonotype: A clone one base away is much larger, so this may be a read error. The V and J genes are TRBV6-5 and TRBJ2-7, with 10 positions matching TRBD1. Germline V CDR1 and CDR2: MNHEY, SVGAGI. There are 14 residues in the CDR3. DNA for the CDR3: TGTGCCAGCAGCATGGACAGGGGGGAATACGAGCAGTGCTTC. It encodes CASSMDRGEYEQCF.

This clonotype was seen ten or more times. The chain has TRBV5-1 and TRBJ1-4; tentatively, D is TRBD1 (6 bases). The germline V gene encodes CDR1 SGHRS and CDR2 YFSETQ. V shed 1 base and J shed 6 bases, with 13 bases lying between them. The CDR3 is made up of 15 amino acids. CDR3 coding DNA: TGCGCCAGCAGCTTGTTAGGGACAAGTCATGAAAAACTGTTTTTT. Its protein product is CASSLLGTSHEKLFF.

This clonotype is judged medium-sized (0.01 to 0.1%). V and J are TRBV12-3 or TRBV12-4 and TRBJ1-5; 7 bases align to TRBD1. The ends lost 5 bases at V and 7 bases at J; junction bases unmatched: 17. The CDR3 runs to 17 residues. DNA for the CDR3: TGTGCCAGCAGTCCTTTCCGATTCCAGACAGGGAAACAGCCCCAGCATTTT. Protein: CASSPFRFQTGKQPQHF.

This clonotype was counted at least ten times. The chain combines TRBV6-1 with TRBJ2-7, with 8 positions matching TRBD1. The V gene's germline CDR1 is MNHNS and CDR2 SASEGT. This CDR3 contains 12 residues. Trimming took 4 bases from V and 7 from J; bases not matched to a gene: 3. This CDR3 reads CASSADRDEQYF. CDR3 DNA sequence: TGTGCCAGCAGTGCGGACAGGGATGAGCAGTACTTC.

This clonotype showed up many times. This rearrangement joins TRBV12-3 or TRBV12-4 to TRBJ1-2; D might be TRBD1 (6 bases). The CDR3 runs to 15 residues. V gave up 6 bases and J gave up 6 bases, with 20 bases separating them. In DNA form, the CDR3 reads TGTGCCAGCAGGCTGGGGGGGGCCCAAAAGCATGGCTACACCTTC. Translated, it gives CASRLGGAQKHGYTF.

This clonotype was seen at least ten times. The rearrangement joins TRBV7-3 to TRBJ2-1, with 8 bases that match TRBD1. Germline V CDR1 and CDR2: SGHTA, FQGTGA. The J segment lost 4 bases and the V segment lost 2 bases, leaving 10 bases of the junction unmatched. The CDR3 is made up of 17 amino acids. This CDR3 reads CASSLGPGQGRYNEQFF. As DNA, the CDR3 is TGTGCCAGCAGCTTAGGTCCCGGACAGGGACGTTACAATGAGCAGTTCTTC.

There are many counts of this clonotype. This chain connects TRBV7-2 to TRBJ2-2; D unresolved. Germline V gene sequence: CDR1 SGHTA, CDR2 FQGNSA. With 1 base removed from V and 0 bases from J, the gap between germline ends came to 6 bases. The CDR3 totals 15 residues. Written as DNA, the CDR3 is TGTGCCAGCAGCTTAGTCTGGCCGAACACCGGGGAGCTGTTTTTT. It encodes CASSLVWPNTGELFF.

The sample holds many counts of this clonotype. The chain joins TRBV7-2 to TRBJ2-3, with 16 bases fitting TRBD2. CDR1 is SGHTA and CDR2 is FQGNSA in the germline V gene. Losses at the gene ends were 4 bases for V and 5 bases for J; bases not matched to a gene: 6. This CDR3 is 17 amino acids long. The DNA of the CDR3 is TGTGCCAGCAGCTCCGGGACTAGCGGGGGGGCCATAGATACGCAGTATTTT. Its translation is CASSSGTSGGAIDTQYF.

This clonotype was seen repeatedly, ten times or more. V gene TRBV3-1 combines with J gene TRBJ2-7; D possibly matches TRBD1 or TRBD2 (6 bases each). Germline CDR1 reads LGHDT; CDR2 reads YNNKEL (reference sequence). V lost 0 bases to trimming and J lost 4 bases, with 10 bases between them. This CDR3 is 14 amino acids long. The CDR3 DNA is TGTGCCAGCAGCCAAGAACGGGGGCTGTACGAGCAGTACTTC. Residues: CASSQERGLYEQYF.

There are many counts of this clonotype. The chain combines TRBV3-1 with TRBJ1-6; the D gene is possibly TRBD1 (6 bases). Between the trimmed V and J ends, which lost 0 bases and 10 bases, there was a span of 13 bases. The CDR3 is made up of 15 amino acids. Germline loops: CDR1 LGHDT, CDR2 YNNKEL (reference sequence). In DNA form, the CDR3 reads TGTGCCAGCAGCCAAGAAGGGGGGGGAAGGTCACCCCTCCACTTT. Its translation: CASSQEGGGRSPLHF.

This clonotype was found many times. The chain joins TRBV12-3 or TRBV12-4 to TRBJ2-7; tentatively, D is TRBD2 (5 bases). The V and J ends lost 7 bases and 6 bases respectively, with 22 bases between them. CDR3 length: 15 amino acids. CDR3 nucleotides: TGTGCCAGCACCCTCGGGGTCGGGCAGCCGAGCGAGCAGTACTTC. Amino acids: CASTLGVGQPSEQYF.

This clonotype was seen many times. This chain connects TRBV24-1 to TRBJ2-3, with a tentative D call TRBD2 (6 bases). This CDR3 region has 16 residues. Germline CDR1 is KGHDR and CDR2 is SFDVKD. With 2 bases removed from V and 0 bases from J, the gap between germline ends came to 11 bases. CDR3 residues: CATSDWVGGSTDTQYF. The CDR3 nucleotides are TGTGCCACCAGTGATTGGGTGGGGGGTAGCACAGATACGCAGTATTTT.

This clonotype was seen ten or more times. The gene calls are TRBV4-1 and TRBJ1-2, with TRBD1 matching over 9 bases. Germline lookup yields CDR1 MGHRA and CDR2 YSYEKL. V gave up 0 bases and J gave up 3 bases; unmatched junction bases: 5. This CDR3 has 16 residues. The CDR3 is CASSQDGTGFDYGYTF. The CDR3 DNA reads TGCGCCAGCAGCCAAGATGGGACAGGGTTTGACTATGGCTACACCTTC.

This clonotype was seen repeatedly, ten times or more. The chain carries TRBV6-2 or TRBV6-3 and TRBJ2-1; possible D gene TRBD2, 5 bases. Germline lookup yields CDR1 MNHEY and CDR2 SVGEGT. V lost 2 bases to trimming and J lost 0 bases, with 23 bases between them. CDR3 length: 20 residues. The CDR3 sequence: CASSYTFVWSGQRSYNEQFF. CDR3 bases: TGTGCCAGCAGTTACACCTTCGTTTGGAGCGGCCAACGCTCCTACAATGAGCAGTTCTTC.

There are many counts of this clonotype. This chain links TRBV5-1 with TRBJ1-2; D is uncertain. V was cut by 2 bases and J by 4 bases, with 6 bases left in between. Germline lookup yields CDR1 SGHRS and CDR2 YFSETQ. There are 12 residues in the CDR3. The CDR3 here is CASSFGTYGYTF. The CDR3 DNA reads TGCGCCAGCAGCTTCGGCACCTATGGCTACACCTTC.

This clonotype occurred many times. This sequence joins TRBV20-1 and TRBJ2-3; 9 bases align to TRBD2. This CDR3 is 15 amino acids long. Germline V lookup: CDR1 DFQATT, CDR2 SNEGSKA (reference sequence). V lost 3 bases and J lost 0; bases outside the gene matches: 4. CDR3 DNA: TGCAGTGCTAGGCCCGCGGGGGGGAGCACAGATACGCAGTATTTT. Translation gives CSARPAGGSTDTQYF.

This clonotype was recorded at least ten times. V and J are TRBV6-5 and TRBJ2-2; D is possibly TRBD1 (7 bases). Per the germline V gene, CDR1 is MNHEY and CDR2 is SVGAGI. Trimming removed 0 bases from V and 7 bases from J, with 15 bases in between. The CDR3 sequence is 16 residues long. CDR3 nucleotide sequence: TGTGCCAGCAGTTACTCGTTCGGAGGGGGCGGCGGGGAGCTGTTTTTT. It is translated as CASSYSFGGGGGELFF.

This clonotype has at least ten counts. J is TRBJ1-2 and V is TRBV7-9, with no clear D. CDR1 SEHNR and CDR2 FQNEAQ come from the germline V gene (reference sequence). V was shortened by 5 bases and J by 5 bases, with 6 bases between the two germline ends. This CDR3 comprises 11 residues. CDR3 coding DNA: TGTGCCAGCAGCGAGGGTTATGGCTACACCTTC. Its translation is CASSEGYGYTF.

The sample holds many counts of this clonotype. V gene TRBV18 combines with J gene TRBJ2-5; D remains ambiguous. The germline V gene encodes CDR1 KGHSH and CDR2 LQKENI. Trimming removed 3 bases from V and 5 bases from J, with 7 bases in between. There are 12 residues in the CDR3. CDR3 in amino acids: CASSPQRETQYF. In DNA, the CDR3 is TGTGCCAGCTCACCCCAGAGGGAGACCCAGTACTTC.

This clonotype was seen many times. The chain links TRBV2 to TRBJ1-6; D gene uncertain. V lost 5 bases to trimming and J lost 0 bases, with 11 bases between them. Germline V gene lookup returns CDR1 SNHLY and CDR2 FYNNEI. The length of the CDR3 is 16 residues. The CDR3 protein is CASSTGGSSYNSPLHF. CDR3 sequence (DNA): TGTGCCAGCAGTACCGGAGGGAGCTCCTATAATTCACCCCTCCACTTT.

This clonotype was detected many times. This sequence joins TRBV5-1 and TRBJ2-7; TRBD2 matches 8 bases. Germline V CDR1 and CDR2: SGHRS, YFSETQ. This CDR3 comprises 14 residues. After removal of 4 bases from V and 0 bases from J, the junction contained 3 bases not matched to a gene. The CDR3 region has the DNA TGCGCCAGCAGCCCGGGGGGGAGCTCCTACGAGCAGTACTTC. It is translated as CASSPGGSSYEQYF.

The sample holds many counts of this clonotype. The chain links TRBV6-5 to TRBJ1-2, with D possibly TRBD1 on 6 matching bases. Between the trimmed V and J ends, which lost 0 bases and 11 bases, there was a span of 16 bases. CDR1 is MNHEY, CDR2 SVGAGI, per germline. This CDR3 is 14 amino acids long. In nucleotides, the CDR3 is TGTGCCAGCAGTTACTCTCCGGCCAGGGGTGAATACACCTTC. It translates to CASSYSPARGEYTF.

At least ten counts were recorded for this clonotype. The chain carries TRBV7-2 and TRBJ1-6; weak D call: TRBD1 (6 bases). Germline-derived CDR1 and CDR2 are SGHTA and FQGNSA. V was trimmed by 5 bases and J by 14 bases, leaving 13 bases between them. CDR3 length: 12 residues. The DNA for the CDR3 is TGTGCCAGCAGCAAAACAGGGTTCACCCTCCACTTT. This encodes CASSKTGFTLHF.